This T cell receptor (beta chain) was observed in a study of cytomegalovirus exposure and HLA in healthy donors. Study-level findings and limits: Later on, an analysis found that several of the most significant clusters appeared to be linked to common viral pathogens, which included parvovirus B19. Reports state that TCR beta sequences accurately predicted most subjects' HLA-A and HLA-B alleles. For most TCR beta V segments, an earlier analysis put the productive rate at about 90% or about 30% of the time. A likely sequencing artifact accounted for one observed cluster of highly shared sequence variants.

A multiplex PCR was run with 60 Vbeta primers and 13 Jbeta primers. Measured with immunoSEQ multiplex PCR; TCRdb has only the in-frame clones, and not every one. The data show 150,000 to 200,000 clones, 77% seen once. A note on this clone: As yet, its antigen is unknown.

Trimming cost V 2 bases and J 9 bases, with 5 bases left between them. Per germline, CDR1 MNHEY and CDR2 SVGAGI. The CDR3 is 11 residues long. The chain joins TRBV6-5 to TRBJ2-1; D is undetermined. Sequenced input: PBMCs. The clonotype comes from a woman aged 30 to 39 in good health and CMV-seronegative. The CDR3 DNA sequence: TGTGCCAGCAGTTACACCGGTGAGCAGTTCTTC. Its protein product is CASSYTGEQFF.